These 3 T cell receptor beta chains originate from one sample sequenced in a study of blood T cells in healthy people across ages (dated by TCRdb to the mid-2010s). Receptors were amplified or captured by 5' RACE. The sequencer was an Illumina HiSeq 2500. The second PCR ran for roughly 7 to 12 cycles and used a J-beta primer mix along with a sample-barcoded 5' primer. TCRdb took the public reads, trimmed them with fastp at Q25, ran MiXCR for clone calling and kept in-frame beta chains. Records with the same CDR3 protein are collapsed into one entry carrying the most frequent genes and DNA. Present in this sample are about 680,000 distinct CDR3 sequences, around 48% of which were seen just once. Around a third of the sample lies in the top ten. Sequences were obtained from blood. The receptors originated from a woman aged 60-70 years in good health.

V gene TRBV20-1 combines with J gene TRBJ2-1; D might be TRBD1 (6 bases). The last part of the DNA fits TRBJ2-7 better; the J call may be wrong. CDR1 DFQATT and CDR2 SNEGSKA come from the germline V gene (reference sequence). The CDR3 consists of 15 residues. As DNA, the CDR3 is TGCAGTGCTAGAGGCCAGGGGAGCTCCTACAATGAGCAGTACTTC. This translates into CSARGQGSSYNEQYF.

This clonotype has just a few counts. The rearrangement links TRBV5-1 to TRBJ2-5; 9 bases are a match to TRBD2. The germline CDR1 and CDR2 sequences are SGHRS and YFSETQ. This CDR3 is built from 14 residues. After removal of 6 bases from V and 5 bases from J, the junction contained 8 bases not matched to a gene. Here the CDR3 DNA reads TGCGCCAGCACAATAGCGGGAGTTGGGGAGACCCAGTACTTC. This gives the protein CASTIAGVGETQYF.

This clonotype appeared a few times. CDR3 nucleotide sequence: TGCAGTGCTCCACCCCTAGCTCGGGAGGGCCTTAACATTCAGTACTTC. This codes for CSAPPLAREGLNIQYF. V usage is TRBV20-1 and J usage is TRBJ2-4; the match to TRBD2 covers 8 bases. The junction had 16 bases not matched to a gene; V was cut back by 5 bases and J by 7 bases. This CDR3 has 16 amino acids. The germline gives CDR1 DFQATT, CDR2 SNEGSKA (reference sequence).